This TCR beta chain was obtained from a study of CD8 T cells in ankylosing spondylitis. Study-wide findings and caveats: Reactive arthritis synovial fluid and blood previously showed some of these motif variants.

Concerning this clonotype: Its antigen is currently unknown.

Germline trimming cut 3 bases from V and 6 bases from J; bases unmatched to any gene: 9. CDR1 is SQVTM, CDR2 ANQGSEA, per germline. The CDR3 consists of 15 residues. TCRdb ran MiXCR on the 5' RACE reads and lists one entry per CDR3 protein. Of about 340,000 distinct CDR3 sequences in the sample, approximately 20% were seen once. This chain connects TRBV29-1 to TRBJ2-1, with 9 bases fitting TRBD2. Sequenced sample: blood, either unsorted or a sorted T cell fraction (not recorded which). This clonotype was sampled from a male donor with ankylosing spondylitis or in good health (not recorded which). The chain's CDR3 is CSVEIAGAPPNEQFF. In DNA, the CDR3 is TGCAGCGTTGAGATAGCGGGGGCCCCCCCCAATGAGCAGTTCTTC.